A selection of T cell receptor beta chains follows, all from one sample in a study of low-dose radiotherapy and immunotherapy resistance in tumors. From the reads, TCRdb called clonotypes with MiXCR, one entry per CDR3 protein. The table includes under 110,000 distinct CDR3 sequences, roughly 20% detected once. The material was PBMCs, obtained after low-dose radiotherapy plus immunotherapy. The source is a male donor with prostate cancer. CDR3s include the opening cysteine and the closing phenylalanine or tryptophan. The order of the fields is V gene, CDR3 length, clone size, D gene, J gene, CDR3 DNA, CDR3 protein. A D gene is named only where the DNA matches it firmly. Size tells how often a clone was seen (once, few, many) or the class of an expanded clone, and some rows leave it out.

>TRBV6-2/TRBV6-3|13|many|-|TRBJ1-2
TGTGCCATCAAGGCCGCCGGGCTGGGTGGCTACACCTTC
CAIKAAGLGGYTF
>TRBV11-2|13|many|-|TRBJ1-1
TGTGCCAGCAGCTTAGCGGGGGGTATTGAAGCTTTCTTT
CASSLAGGIEAFF
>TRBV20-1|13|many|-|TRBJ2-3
TGCAGTGCCCCCGAGAGCGGCACAGATACGCAGTATTTT
CSAPESGTDTQYF
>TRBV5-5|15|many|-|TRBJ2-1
TGTGCCAGCAGCTTGGGGTTGGACTTATACAATGAGCAGTTCTTC
CASSLGLDLYNEQFF
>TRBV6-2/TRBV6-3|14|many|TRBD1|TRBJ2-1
TGTGCCAGCAGAGCCGGGACAGCAAACAATGAGCAGTTCTTC
CASRAGTANNEQFF
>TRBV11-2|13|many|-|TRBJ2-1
TGTGCCAGCAGCAGGAGTTCTTACAATGAGCAGTTCTTC
CASSRSSYNEQFF
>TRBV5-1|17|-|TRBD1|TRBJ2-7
TGCGCCAGCAGCTTACAGGCCTCGGGACAGGGTAACTACGAGCAGTACTTC
CASSLQASGQGNYEQYF
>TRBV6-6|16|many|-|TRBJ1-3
TGTGCCAGCAGGCGGCCTGGGGGCAGCTCTGGAAACACCATATATTTT
CASRRPGGSSGNTIYF
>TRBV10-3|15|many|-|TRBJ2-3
TGTGCCTTAAAACCAGGGGGGCTAAGCACAGATACGCAGTATTTT
CALKPGGLSTDTQYF
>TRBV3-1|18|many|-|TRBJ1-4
TGTGCCAGCAGCCAAGGCCTGCCCGGGGGAACGGCTAATGAAAAACTGTTTTTT
CASSQGLPGGTANEKLFF
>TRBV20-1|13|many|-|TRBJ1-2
TGCAGTGCCCCGACAGAACTTGACTATGGCTACACCTTC
CSAPTELDYGYTF
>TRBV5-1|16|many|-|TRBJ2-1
TGCGCCAGCAGCGCGGCCTGGACAGCCTCCTACAATGAGCAGTTCTTC
CASSAAWTASYNEQFF
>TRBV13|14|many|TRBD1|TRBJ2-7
TGTGCCAGCAGCATAGGACAGGGTAGGAACGAGCAGTACTTC
CASSIGQGRNEQYF
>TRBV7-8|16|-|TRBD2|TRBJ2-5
TGTGCCAGCAGCTTAGCGCGTCTAGCGGGTGGAGAGACCCAGTACTTC
CASSLARLAGGETQYF
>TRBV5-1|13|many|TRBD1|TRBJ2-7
TGCGCCAGCAGCCTGACAGGGTACTACGAGCAGTACTTC
CASSLTGYYEQYF
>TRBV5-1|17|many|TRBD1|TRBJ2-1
TGCGCCAGCAGCTTGGGTACAGGGGGGATAACCTACAATGAGCAGTTCTTC
CASSLGTGGITYNEQFF
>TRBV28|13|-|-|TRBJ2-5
TGTGCCAGCAGCCCCTTCCCTTGGGAGACCCAGTACTTC
CASSPFPWETQYF
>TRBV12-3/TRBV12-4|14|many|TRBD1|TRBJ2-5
TGTGCCAGCAGTTTGGCGACAGGGATAGAGACCCAGTACTTC
CASSLATGIETQYF
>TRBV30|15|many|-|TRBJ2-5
TGTGCCTGGAGTGCTCCGGGGAAACTCCAAGAGACCCAGTACTTC
CAWSAPGKLQETQYF
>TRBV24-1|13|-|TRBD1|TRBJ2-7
TGTGCCACCATCGGACAGGGACATTACGAGCAGTACTTC
CATIGQGHYEQYF
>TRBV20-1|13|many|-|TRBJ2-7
TGCAGTGCTAGAGATTCGGGCTCCTACGAGCAGTACTTC
CSARDSGSYEQYF
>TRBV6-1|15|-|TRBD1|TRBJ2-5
TGTGCCAGCAGTCCGGACAGGGTGGGGCAAGAGACCCAGTACTTC
CASSPDRVGQETQYF
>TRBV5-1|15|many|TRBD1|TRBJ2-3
TGCGCCAGCAGCTGGACAGGGGGTCGGGAAGATACGCAGTATTTT
CASSWTGGREDTQYF
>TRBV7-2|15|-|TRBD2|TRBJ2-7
TGTGCCAGCAGCTTAGGCCCCGCGGGGGAGTACGAGCAGTACTTC
CASSLGPAGEYEQYF
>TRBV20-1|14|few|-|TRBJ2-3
TGCAGTGCTAGAGATCGCCTTTCAGCAGATACGCAGTATTTT
CSARDRLSADTQYF
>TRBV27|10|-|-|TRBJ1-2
TGTGCCAGCAGTTCCACTGGCTACACCTTC
CASSSTGYTF
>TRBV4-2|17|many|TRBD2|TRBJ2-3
TGTGCCAGCAGCCCACAAGCTGGGACTAGCGGGGCAGATACGCAGTATTTT
CASSPQAGTSGADTQYF
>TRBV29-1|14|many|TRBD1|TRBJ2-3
TGCAGCGTTTGGCAGGACAGGGGTACAGATACGCAGTATTTT
CSVWQDRGTDTQYF
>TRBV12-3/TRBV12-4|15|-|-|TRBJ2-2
TGTGCCAGCAGTTTTACTAGCAGAAACACCGGGGAGCTGTTTTTT
CASSFTSRNTGELFF
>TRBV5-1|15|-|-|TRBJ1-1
TGCGCCGGCAGCGTTTTTTTGTCAGGGAACACTGAAGCTTTCTTT
CAGSVFLSGNTEAFF
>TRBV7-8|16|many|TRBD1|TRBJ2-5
TGTGCCAGCAGCTTTACCCGACAGGGGGAACAAGAGACCCAGTACTTC
CASSFTRQGEQETQYF
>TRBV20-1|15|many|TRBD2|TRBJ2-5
TGCAGTGCTAGAGTGGTAGCGGGGGGGAAAGAGACCCAGTACTTC
CSARVVAGGKETQYF
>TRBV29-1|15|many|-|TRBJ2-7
TGCAGCGTTGTCGGGGGCCGGGGCGGTGCCTACGAGCAGTACTTC
CSVVGGRGGAYEQYF
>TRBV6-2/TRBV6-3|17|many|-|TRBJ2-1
TGTGCCAGCAGTGAAGCTGGGGGGACTTCTAAGTCCGACGAGCAGTTCTTC
CASSEAGGTSKSDEQFF
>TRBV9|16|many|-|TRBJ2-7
TGTGCCAGCAGCGCAATGGCAGGTGGGGGTCCCCACGAGCAGTACTTC
CASSAMAGGGPHEQYF
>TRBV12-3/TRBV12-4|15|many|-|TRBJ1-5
TGTGCCAGCAGTCCTAGGGGAATTGGCAATCAGCCCCAGCATTTT
CASSPRGIGNQPQHF
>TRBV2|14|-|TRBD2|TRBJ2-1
TGTGCCAGCGGGGCACAGGGACTAGACAATGAGCAGTTCTTC
CASGAQGLDNEQFF
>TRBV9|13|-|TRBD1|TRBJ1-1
TGTGCCAGCAGCGATACAGGGGCCCCTGAAGCTTTCTTT
CASSDTGAPEAFF
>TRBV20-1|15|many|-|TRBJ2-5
TGCAGTGCTACCCCGGGGATCACCCTCCAAGAGACCCAGTACTTC
CSATPGITLQETQYF
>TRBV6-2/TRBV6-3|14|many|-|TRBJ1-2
TGTGCCAGCAGTTCGGGTGGATTAGACTATGGCTACACCTTC
CASSSGGLDYGYTF
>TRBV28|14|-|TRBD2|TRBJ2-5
TGTGCCAGCAGTTTGGCGGGAGGGCGAGAGACCCAGTACTTC
CASSLAGGRETQYF